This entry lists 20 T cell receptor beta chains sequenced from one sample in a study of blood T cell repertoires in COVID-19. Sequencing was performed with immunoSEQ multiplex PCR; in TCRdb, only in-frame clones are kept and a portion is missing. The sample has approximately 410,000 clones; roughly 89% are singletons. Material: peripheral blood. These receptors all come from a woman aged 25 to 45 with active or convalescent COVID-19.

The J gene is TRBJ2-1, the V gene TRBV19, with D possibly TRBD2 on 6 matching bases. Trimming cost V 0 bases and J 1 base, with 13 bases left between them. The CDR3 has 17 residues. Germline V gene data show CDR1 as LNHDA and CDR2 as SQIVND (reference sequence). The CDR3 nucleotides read TGTGCCAGTAGTATAGATCTTTGGCGGGGTTCCTACAATGAGCAGTTCTTC. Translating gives CASSIDLWRGSYNEQFF.

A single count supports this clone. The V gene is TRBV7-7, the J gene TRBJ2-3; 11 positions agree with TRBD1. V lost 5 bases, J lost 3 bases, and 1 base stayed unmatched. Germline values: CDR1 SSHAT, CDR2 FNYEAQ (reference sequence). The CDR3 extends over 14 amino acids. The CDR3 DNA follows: TGTGCCAGCAGCCGGGACAGGGGGACAGATACGCAGTATTTT. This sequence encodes CASSRDRGTDTQYF.

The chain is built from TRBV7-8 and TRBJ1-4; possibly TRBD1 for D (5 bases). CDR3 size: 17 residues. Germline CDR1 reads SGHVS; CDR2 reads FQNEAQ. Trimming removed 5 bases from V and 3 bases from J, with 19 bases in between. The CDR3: CASSTRGRGEANEKLFF. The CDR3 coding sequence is TGTGCCAGCAGCACGCGGGGCCGAGGGGAAGCTAATGAAAAACTGTTTTTT.

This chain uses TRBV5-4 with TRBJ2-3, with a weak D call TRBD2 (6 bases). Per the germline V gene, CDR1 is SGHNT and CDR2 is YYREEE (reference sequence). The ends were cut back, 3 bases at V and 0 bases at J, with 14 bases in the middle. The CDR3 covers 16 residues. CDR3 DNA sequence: TGTGCCAGCAGCTGGGGGACCGGGACTAGCACAGATACGCAGTATTTT. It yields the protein CASSWGTGTSTDTQYF.

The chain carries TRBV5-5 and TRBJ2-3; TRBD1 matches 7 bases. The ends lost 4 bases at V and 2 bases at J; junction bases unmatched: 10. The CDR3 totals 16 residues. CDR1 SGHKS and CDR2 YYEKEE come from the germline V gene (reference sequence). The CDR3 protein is CASSTGTEPYTDTQYF. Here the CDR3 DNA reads TGTGCCAGCAGCACCGGGACAGAGCCTTACACAGATACGCAGTATTTT.

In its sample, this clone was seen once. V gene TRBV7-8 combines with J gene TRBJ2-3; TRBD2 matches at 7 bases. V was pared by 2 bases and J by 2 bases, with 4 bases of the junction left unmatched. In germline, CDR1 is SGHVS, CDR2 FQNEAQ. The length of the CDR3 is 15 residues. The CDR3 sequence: CASSLKLAATDTQYF. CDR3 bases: TGTGCCAGCAGCTTAAAGCTAGCGGCCACAGATACGCAGTATTTT.

CDR3 protein: CASSLVAGGTSYNEQFF. CDR3 in DNA: TGTGCCAGTAGTCTAGTAGCGGGAGGGACCTCCTACAATGAGCAGTTCTTC. The chain employs TRBV19 and TRBJ2-1; 11 positions agree with TRBD2. The V segment lost 5 bases and the J segment 0 bases; nucleotides outside the gene matches: 6. This CDR3 region has 17 residues. Germline V gene sequence: CDR1 LNHDA, CDR2 SQIVND (reference sequence).

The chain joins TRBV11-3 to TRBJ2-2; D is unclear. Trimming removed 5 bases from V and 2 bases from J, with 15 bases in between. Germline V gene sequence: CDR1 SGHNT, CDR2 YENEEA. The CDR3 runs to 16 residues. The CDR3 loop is CASSPRGAANTGELFF. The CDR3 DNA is TGTGCCAGCAGCCCCCGAGGTGCAGCCAACACCGGGGAGCTGTTTTTT.

The CDR3: CASSYVGGGTEAFF. DNA of the CDR3: TGTGCCAGCAGTTACGTTGGGGGGGGGACTGAAGCTTTCTTT. The chain joins TRBV6-2 or TRBV6-3 to TRBJ1-1; a weak D match, TRBD1 (5 bases). CDR1 is MNHEY and CDR2 is SVGEGT in the germline V gene. The CDR3 extends over 14 amino acids. Trimming pared 2 bases from V and 5 bases from J, leaving 12 bases between.

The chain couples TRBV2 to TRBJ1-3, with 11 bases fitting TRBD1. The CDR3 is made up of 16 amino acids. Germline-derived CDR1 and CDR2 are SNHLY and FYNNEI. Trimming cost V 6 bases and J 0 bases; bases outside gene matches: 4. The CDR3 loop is CASSGQGAYSGNTIYF. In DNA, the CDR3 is TGTGCCAGCAGCGGACAGGGGGCTTACTCTGGAAACACCATATATTTT.

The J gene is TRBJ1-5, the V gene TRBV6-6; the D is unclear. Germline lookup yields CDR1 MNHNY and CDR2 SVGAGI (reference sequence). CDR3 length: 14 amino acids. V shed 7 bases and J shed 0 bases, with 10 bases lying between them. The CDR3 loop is CASTTQTSNQPQHF. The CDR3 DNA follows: TGTGCCAGCACGACACAGACTAGCAATCAGCCCCAGCATTTT.

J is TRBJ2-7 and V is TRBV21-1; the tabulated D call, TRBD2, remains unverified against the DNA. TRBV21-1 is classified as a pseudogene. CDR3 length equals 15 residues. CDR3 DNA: TGTGCCAGCAGCTCCCGACTAGGCAGGACCTACGAGCAGTACTTC. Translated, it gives CASSSRLGRTYEQYF.

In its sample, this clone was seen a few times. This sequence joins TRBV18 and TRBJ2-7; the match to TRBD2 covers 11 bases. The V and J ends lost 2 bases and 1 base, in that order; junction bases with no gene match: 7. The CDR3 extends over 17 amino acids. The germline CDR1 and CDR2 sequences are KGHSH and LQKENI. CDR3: CASSPRLAGGKSYEQYF. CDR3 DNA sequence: TGTGCCAGCTCACCAAGGCTAGCGGGGGGAAAGTCCTACGAGCAGTACTTC.

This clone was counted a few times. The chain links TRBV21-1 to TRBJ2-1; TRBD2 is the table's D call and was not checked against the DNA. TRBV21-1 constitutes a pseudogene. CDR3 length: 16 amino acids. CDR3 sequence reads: CASSKGWRDDYNEQFF. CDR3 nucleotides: TGTGCCAGCAGCAAAGGTTGGCGGGACGACTACAATGAGCAGTTCTTC.

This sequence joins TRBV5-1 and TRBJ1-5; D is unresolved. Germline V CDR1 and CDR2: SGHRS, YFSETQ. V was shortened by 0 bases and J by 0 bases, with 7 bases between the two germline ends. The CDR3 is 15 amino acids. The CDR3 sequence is CASSLDPGSNQPQHF. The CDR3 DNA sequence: TGCGCCAGCAGCTTGGATCCAGGTAGCAATCAGCCCCAGCATTTT.

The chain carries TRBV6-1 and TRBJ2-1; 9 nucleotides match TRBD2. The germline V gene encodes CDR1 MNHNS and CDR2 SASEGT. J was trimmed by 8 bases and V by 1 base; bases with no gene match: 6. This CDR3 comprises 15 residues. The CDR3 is CASSEDSGSLDEQFF. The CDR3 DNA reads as TGTGCCAGCAGTGAAGATAGCGGGAGCCTGGATGAGCAGTTCTTC.

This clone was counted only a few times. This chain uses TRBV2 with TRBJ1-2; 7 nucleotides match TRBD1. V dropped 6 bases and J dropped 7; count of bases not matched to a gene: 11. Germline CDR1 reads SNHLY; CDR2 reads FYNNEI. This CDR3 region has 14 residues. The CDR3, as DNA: TGTGCCAGCAGACCCGACACAGGGGTGGGTGGCTACACCTTC. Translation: CASRPDTGVGGYTF.

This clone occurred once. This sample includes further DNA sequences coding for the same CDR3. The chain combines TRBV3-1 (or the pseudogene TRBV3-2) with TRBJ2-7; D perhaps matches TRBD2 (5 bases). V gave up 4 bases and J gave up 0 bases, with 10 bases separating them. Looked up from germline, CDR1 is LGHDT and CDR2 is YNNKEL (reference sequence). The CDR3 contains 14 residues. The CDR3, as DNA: TGTGCCAGCAGCCTGAGCGGTCTCTCCTACGAGCAGTACTTC. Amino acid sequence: CASSLSGLSYEQYF.

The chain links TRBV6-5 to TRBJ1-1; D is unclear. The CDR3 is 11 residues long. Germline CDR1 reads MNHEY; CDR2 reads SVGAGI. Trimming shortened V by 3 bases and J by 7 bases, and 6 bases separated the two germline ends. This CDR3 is CASSYPGEAFF. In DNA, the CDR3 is TGTGCCAGCAGTTATCCCGGTGAAGCTTTCTTT.

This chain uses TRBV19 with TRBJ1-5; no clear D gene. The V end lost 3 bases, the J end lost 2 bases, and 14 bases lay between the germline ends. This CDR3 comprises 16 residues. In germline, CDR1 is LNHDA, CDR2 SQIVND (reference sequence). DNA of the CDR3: TGTGCCAGTAGTATTTCCGGGAGTGTTGGCAATCAGCCCCAGCATTTT. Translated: CASSISGSVGNQPQHF.